The entry that follows covers one TCR beta chain sequence. Its antigen is still unknown. No base qualities exist here, and no much larger clone lies one base off it. Library preparation used RT-PCR. The reads were generated on a NextSeq 550. Through fastp at Q25 and MiXCR, TCRdb rebuilt clones from the public reads, retaining in-frame beta chains. Rows are unified per CDR3 protein, each entry keeping the most common DNA and genes. In this sample the table shows around 150,000 distinct CDR3 sequences, around 30% of which occur a single time. About 3.3% of the sample is in the top ten clones. This sample was taken from a study of patients and donors after allogeneic stem cell transplantation (TCRdb year 2020). The CDR3 covers 18 residues, taking in both the cysteine and the phenylalanine. The only DNA kept is the CDR3, 54 bases in frame from the first base. V lost 2 bases and J lost 2 bases; the stretch between them is 18 bases long.

The sample was blood, either unsorted or a sorted T cell fraction (not recorded which). This receptor was taken from a human donor who was either an allogeneic HSCT recipient or a stem cell or donor lymphocyte infusion donor (not recorded which). It is not recorded whose cells these are; they may come from a transplant donor. The chain joins TRBV12-3 or TRBV12-4 to TRBJ2-2, and possibly TRBD2, on 6 matching bases. The CDR3 reads CASSLWDSQYVNTGELFF. Read as DNA, the sequence is TGTGCCAGCAGTTTATGGGACTCTCAGTACGTTAACACCGGGGAGCTGTTTTTT.